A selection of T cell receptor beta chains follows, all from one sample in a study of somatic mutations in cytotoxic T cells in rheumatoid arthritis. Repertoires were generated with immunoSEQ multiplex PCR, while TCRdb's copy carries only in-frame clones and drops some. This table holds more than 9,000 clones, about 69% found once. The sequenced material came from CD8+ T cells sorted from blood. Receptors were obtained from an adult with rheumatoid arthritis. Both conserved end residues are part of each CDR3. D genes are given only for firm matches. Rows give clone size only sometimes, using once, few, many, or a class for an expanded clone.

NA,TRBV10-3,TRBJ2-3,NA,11,CAIRTTDTQYF,TGTGCCATCAGGACCACAGATACGCAGTATTTT
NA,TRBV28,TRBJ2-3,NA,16,CASSTWGAGGTDTQYF,TGTGCCAGCAGTACTTGGGGGGCGGGAGGCACAGATACGCAGTATTTT
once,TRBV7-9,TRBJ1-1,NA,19,CASSLGRAGRGTASTQAFF,TGTGCCAGCAGCTTAGGGAGGGCGGGCCGGGGGACTGCCTCAACACAAGCTTTCTTT
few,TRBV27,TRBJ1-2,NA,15,CASSLSSRDFRGYTF,TGTGCCAGCAGTTTATCGAGTAGGGATTTCCGGGGCTACACCTTC
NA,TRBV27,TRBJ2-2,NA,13,CASSSPSPGELFF,TGTGCCAGCAGTTCCCCTAGCCCCGGGGAGCTGTTTTTT
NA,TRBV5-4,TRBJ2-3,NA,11,CASSYTDTQYF,TGTGCCAGCAGCTACACAGATACGCAGTATTTT
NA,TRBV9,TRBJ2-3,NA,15,CASSVEDGSTDTQYF,TGTGCCAGCAGCGTAGAGGATGGGTCCACAGATACGCAGTATTTT
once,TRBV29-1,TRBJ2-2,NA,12,CSVDKNTGELFF,TGCAGCGTTGACAAGAACACCGGGGAGCTGTTTTTT
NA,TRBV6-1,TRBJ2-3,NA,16,CASSEGSGQGPDTQYF,TGTGCCAGCAGTGAAGGGAGCGGGCAGGGCCCAGATACGCAGTATTTT
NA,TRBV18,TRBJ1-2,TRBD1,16,CASSQPGQGLDYGYTF,TGTGCCAGCTCACAGCCCGGACAGGGCCTTGACTATGGCTACACCTTC
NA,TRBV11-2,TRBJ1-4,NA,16,CASSFAGRSANEKLFF,TGTGCCAGCAGCTTCGCAGGGAGGTCGGCTAATGAAAAACTGTTTTTT
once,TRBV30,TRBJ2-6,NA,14,CAWSAGAGANVLTF,TGTGCCTGGAGTGCGGGGGCTGGGGCCAACGTCCTGACTTTC
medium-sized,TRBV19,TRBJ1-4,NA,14,CASSVRQPNEKLFF,TGTGCCAGTAGTGTCCGACAGCCTAATGAAAAACTGTTTTTT
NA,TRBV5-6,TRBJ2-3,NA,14,CASSPDRASDTQYF,TGTGCCAGCAGCCCCGACAGAGCCTCAGATACGCAGTATTTT
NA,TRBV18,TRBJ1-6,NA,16,CASSHTPSSYNSPLHF,TGTGCCAGCTCACACACACCGAGCTCCTATAATTCACCCCTCCACTTT
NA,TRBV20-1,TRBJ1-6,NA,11,CSARENSPLHF,TGCAGTGCTAGGGAGAATTCACCCCTCCACTTT
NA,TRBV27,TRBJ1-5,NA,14,CASSLRGASQPQHF,TGTGCCAGCAGTTTAAGGGGGGCAAGTCAGCCCCAGCATTTT
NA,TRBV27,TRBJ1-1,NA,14,CASSLWATNTEAFF,TGTGCCAGCAGTTTATGGGCTACGAACACTGAAGCTTTCTTT
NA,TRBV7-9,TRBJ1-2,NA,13,CASSFGMPSGYTF,TGTGCCAGCAGCTTTGGTATGCCTTCAGGTTACACCTTC
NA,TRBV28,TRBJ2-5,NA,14,CASSHGRGRETQYF,TGTGCCAGCAGTCACGGCAGGGGTCGTGAGACCCAGTACTTC
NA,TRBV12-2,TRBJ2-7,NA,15,CASRRRTGDNYEQYF,TGTGCAAGTCGCCGCCGGACAGGGGACAACTACGAGCAGTACTTC
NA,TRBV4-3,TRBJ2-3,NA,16,CASSQEWVDYTDTQYF,TGCGCCAGCAGCCAAGAATGGGTCGATTACACAGATACGCAGTATTTT
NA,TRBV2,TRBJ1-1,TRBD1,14,CASSETGGFTEAFF,TGTGCCAGCAGTGAAACAGGGGGCTTTACTGAAGCTTTCTTT
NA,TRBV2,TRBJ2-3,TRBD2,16,CATPAGGGASTDTQYF,TGTGCCACACCAGCGGGGGGGGGAGCTAGCACAGATACGCAGTATTTT
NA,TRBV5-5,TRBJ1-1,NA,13,CASSLDRNTEAFF,TGTGCCAGCAGCTTAGACAGGAACACTGAAGCTTTCTTT
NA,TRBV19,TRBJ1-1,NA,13,CASSSGQITEAFF,TGTGCCAGTAGTTCGGGACAAATCACTGAAGCTTTCTTT
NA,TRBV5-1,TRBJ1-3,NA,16,CASSLDFGIGGNTIYF,TGCGCCAGCAGCTTGGATTTCGGTATTGGTGGAAACACCATATATTTT
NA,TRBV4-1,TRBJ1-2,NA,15,CASSPGSGVGYGYTF,TGCGCCAGCAGCCCAGGTTCGGGGGTCGGCTATGGCTACACCTTC
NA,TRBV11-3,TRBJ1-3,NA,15,CASSLDGVSGNTIYF,TGTGCCAGCAGCTTAGACGGGGTCTCTGGAAACACCATATATTTT
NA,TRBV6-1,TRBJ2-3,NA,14,CASSRSASPDTQYF,TGTGCCAGCAGCCGATCCGCCAGCCCGGATACGCAGTATTTT
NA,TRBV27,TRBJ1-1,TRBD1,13,CASSWTGYTEAFF,TGTGCCAGCAGTTGGACAGGGTACACTGAAGCTTTCTTT
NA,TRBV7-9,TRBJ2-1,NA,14,CASSLTDSYNEQFF,TGTGCCAGCAGCCTCACGGACAGCTACAATGAGCAGTTCTTC
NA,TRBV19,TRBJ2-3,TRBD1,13,CAIGQGAIDTQYF,TGTGCCATTGGACAGGGGGCGATAGATACGCAGTATTTT
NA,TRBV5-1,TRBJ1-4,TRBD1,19,CASSNALQQGLATNEKLFF,TGCGCCAGCAGCAACGCACTTCAACAGGGGCTCGCAACTAATGAAAAACTGTTTTTT
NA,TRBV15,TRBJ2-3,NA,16,CATSRDYGESTDTQYF,TGTGCCACCAGCAGAGATTATGGGGAAAGCACAGATACGCAGTATTTT
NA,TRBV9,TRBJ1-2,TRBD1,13,CASSVGQPYGYTF,TGTGCCAGCAGCGTGGGACAGCCCTATGGCTACACCTTC
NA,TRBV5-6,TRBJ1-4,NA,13,CASSSFVEEKLFF,TGTGCCAGCAGTTCGTTCGTCGAGGAAAAACTGTTTTTT
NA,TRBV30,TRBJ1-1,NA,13,CAWSFTLKTEAFF,TGTGCCTGGAGTTTCACATTGAAGACTGAAGCTTTCTTT
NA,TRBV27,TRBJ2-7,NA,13,CASSLSMGYEQYF,TGTGCCAGCAGTTTATCTATGGGTTACGAGCAGTACTTC
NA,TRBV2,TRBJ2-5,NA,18,CASSEDSLSLVVQETQYF,TGTGCCAGCAGTGAGGACAGTCTTTCCCTCGTCGTCCAAGAGACCCAGTACTTC